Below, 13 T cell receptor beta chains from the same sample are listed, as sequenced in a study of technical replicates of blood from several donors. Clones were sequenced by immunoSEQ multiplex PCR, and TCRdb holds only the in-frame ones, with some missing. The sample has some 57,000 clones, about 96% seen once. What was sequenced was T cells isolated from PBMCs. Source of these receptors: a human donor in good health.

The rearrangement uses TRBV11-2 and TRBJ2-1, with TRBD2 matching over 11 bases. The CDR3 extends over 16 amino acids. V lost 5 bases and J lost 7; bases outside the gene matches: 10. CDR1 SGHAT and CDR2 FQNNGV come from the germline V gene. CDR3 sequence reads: CASSPRLAGKGNEQFF. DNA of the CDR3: TGTGCCAGCAGCCCCCGACTAGCGGGAAAGGGTAATGAGCAGTTCTTC.

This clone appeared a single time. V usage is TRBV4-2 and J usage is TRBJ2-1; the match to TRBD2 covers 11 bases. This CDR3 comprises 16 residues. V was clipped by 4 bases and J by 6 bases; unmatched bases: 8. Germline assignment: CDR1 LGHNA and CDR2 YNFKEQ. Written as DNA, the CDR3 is TGTGCCAGCAGCCGCGACCTAGCGGGGGGCGGCAATGAGCAGTTCTTC. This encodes CASSRDLAGGGNEQFF.

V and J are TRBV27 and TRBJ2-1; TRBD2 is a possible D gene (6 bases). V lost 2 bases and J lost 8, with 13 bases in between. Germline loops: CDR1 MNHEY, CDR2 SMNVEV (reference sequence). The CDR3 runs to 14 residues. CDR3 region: CASSLDGRGDEQFF. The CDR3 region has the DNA TGTGCCAGCAGTTTAGACGGGAGAGGAGATGAGCAGTTCTTC.

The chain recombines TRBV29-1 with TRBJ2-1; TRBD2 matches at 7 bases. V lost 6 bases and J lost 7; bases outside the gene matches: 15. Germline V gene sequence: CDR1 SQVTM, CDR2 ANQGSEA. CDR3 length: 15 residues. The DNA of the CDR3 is TGCAGCGTCTGGGGGAGGAGCGGGGATATGAATGAGCAGTTCTTC. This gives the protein CSVWGRSGDMNEQFF.

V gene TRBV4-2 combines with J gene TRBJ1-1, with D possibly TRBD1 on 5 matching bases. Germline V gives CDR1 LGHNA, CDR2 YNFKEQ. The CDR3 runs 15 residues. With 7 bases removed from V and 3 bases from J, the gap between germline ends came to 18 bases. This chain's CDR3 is CASTTGRGSDTEAFF. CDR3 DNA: TGTGCCAGCACCACGGGGAGGGGTTCGGACACTGAAGCTTTCTTT.

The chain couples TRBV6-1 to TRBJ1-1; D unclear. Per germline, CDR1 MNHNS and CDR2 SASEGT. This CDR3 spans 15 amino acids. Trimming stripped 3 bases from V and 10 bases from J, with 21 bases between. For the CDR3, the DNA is TGTGCCAGCAGTGATAGCGGGTCAACCTCGATTCGAGCTTTCTTT. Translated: CASSDSGSTSIRAFF.

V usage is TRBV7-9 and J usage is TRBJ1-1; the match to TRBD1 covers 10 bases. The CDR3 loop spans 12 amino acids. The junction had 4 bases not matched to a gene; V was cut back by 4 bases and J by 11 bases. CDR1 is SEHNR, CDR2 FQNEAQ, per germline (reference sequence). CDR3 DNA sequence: TGTGCCAGCAGCTCGCCGGGACAGGGGGCTTTCTTT. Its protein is CASSSPGQGAFF. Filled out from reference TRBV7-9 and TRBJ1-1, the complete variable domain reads DTGVSQNPRHKITKRGQNVTFRCDPISEHNRLYWYRQTLGQGPEFLTYFQNEAQLEKSRLLSDRFSAERPKGSFSTLEIQRTEQGDSAMYLCASSSPGQGAFFGQGTRLTVV.

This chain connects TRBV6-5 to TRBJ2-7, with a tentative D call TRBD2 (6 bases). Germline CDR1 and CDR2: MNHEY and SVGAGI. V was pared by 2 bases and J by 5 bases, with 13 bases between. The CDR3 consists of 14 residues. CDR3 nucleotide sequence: TGTGCCAGCAGTTACGCCCCGCCGGGGGACGAGCAGTACTTC. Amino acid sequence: CASSYAPPGDEQYF.

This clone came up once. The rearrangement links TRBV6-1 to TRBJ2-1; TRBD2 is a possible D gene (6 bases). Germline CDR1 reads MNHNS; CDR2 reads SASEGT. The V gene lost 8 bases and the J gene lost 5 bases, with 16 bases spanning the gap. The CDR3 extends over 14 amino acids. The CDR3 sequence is CASRPPGANNEQFF. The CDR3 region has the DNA TGTGCCAGCCGACCCCCGGGAGCGAACAATGAGCAGTTCTTC.

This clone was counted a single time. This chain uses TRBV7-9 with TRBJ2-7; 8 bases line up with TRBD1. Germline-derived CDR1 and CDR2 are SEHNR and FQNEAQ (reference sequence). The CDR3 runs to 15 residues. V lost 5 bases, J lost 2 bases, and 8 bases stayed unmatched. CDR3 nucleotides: TGTGCCAGCAGCCCTACTGAGACAGGGGCCTACGAGCAGTACTTC. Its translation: CASSPTETGAYEQYF.

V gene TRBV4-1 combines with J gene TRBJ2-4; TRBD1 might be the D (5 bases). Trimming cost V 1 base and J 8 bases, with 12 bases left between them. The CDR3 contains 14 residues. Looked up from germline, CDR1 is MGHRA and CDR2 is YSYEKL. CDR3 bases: TGCGCCAGCAGCCAAGCAGGGTTGGGCGACATTCAGTACTTC. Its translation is CASSQAGLGDIQYF.

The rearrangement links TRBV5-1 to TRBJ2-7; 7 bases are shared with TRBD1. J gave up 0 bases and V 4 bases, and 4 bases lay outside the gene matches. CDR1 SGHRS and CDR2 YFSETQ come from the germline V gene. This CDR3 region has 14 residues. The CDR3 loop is CASSPRDSSYEQYF. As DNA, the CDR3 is TGCGCCAGCAGCCCACGGGACAGCTCCTACGAGCAGTACTTC. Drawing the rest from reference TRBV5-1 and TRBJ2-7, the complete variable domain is KAGVTQTPRYLIKTRGQQVTLSCSPISGHRSVSWYQQTPGQGLQFLFEYFSETQRNKGNFPGRFSGRQFSNSRSEMNVSTLELGDSALYLCASSPRDSSYEQYFGPGTRLTVT.

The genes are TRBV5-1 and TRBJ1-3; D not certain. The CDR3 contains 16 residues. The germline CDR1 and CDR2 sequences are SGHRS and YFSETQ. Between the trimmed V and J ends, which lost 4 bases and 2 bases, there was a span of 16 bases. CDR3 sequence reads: CASSVFGGLTGNTIYF. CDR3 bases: TGCGCCAGCAGCGTCTTCGGAGGGCTCACTGGAAACACCATATATTTT.